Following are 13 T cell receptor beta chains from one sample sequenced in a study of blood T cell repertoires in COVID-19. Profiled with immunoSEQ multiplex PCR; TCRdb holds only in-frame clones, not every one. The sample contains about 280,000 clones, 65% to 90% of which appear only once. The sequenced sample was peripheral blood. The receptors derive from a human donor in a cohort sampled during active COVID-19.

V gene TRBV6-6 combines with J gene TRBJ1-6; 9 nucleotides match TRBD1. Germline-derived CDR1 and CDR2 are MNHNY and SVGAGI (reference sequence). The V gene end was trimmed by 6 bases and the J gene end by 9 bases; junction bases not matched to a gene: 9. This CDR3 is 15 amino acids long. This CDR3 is CASSKSDRGSSPLHF. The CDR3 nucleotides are TGTGCCAGCAGCAAAAGCGACAGGGGGAGTTCACCCCTCCACTTT.

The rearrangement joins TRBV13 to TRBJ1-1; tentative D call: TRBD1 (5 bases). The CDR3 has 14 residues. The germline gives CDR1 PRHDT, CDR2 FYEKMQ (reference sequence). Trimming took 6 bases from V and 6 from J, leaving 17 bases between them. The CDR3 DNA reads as TGTGCCAGCAGATCTGCCCAGGGAACGTCTGAAGCTTTCTTT. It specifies CASRSAQGTSEAFF. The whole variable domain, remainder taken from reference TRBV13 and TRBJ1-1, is AAGVIQSPRHLIKEKRETATLKCYPIPRHDTVYWYQQGPGQDPQFLISFYEKMQSDKGSIPDRFSAQQFSDYHSELNMSSLELGDSALYFCASRSAQGTSEAFFGQGTRLTVV.

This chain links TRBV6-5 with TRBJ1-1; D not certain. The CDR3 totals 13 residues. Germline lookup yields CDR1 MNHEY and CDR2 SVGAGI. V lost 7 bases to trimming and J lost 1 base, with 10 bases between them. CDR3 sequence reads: CASIKQTNTEAFF. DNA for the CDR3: TGTGCCAGCATTAAACAGACGAACACTGAAGCTTTCTTT.

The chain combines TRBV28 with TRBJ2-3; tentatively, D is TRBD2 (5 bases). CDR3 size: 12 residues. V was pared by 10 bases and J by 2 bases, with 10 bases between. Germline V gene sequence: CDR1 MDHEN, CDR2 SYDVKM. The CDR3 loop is CATKDFTDTQYF. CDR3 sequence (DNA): TGTGCCACCAAGGACTTCACAGATACGCAGTATTTT.

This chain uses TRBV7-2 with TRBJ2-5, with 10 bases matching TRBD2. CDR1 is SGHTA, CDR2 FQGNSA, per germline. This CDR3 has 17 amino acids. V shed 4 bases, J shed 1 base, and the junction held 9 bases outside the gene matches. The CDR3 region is CASSSLGLAAGQETQYF. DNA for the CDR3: TGTGCCAGCAGCTCCCTCGGACTAGCGGCAGGCCAAGAGACCCAGTACTTC.

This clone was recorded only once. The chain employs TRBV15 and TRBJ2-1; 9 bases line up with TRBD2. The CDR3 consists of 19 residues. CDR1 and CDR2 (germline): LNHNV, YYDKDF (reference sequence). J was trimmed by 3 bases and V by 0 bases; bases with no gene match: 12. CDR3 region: CATSRDGRREGLIYNEQFF. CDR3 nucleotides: TGTGCCACCAGCAGAGATGGGAGGCGGGAGGGCCTCATCTACAATGAGCAGTTCTTC.

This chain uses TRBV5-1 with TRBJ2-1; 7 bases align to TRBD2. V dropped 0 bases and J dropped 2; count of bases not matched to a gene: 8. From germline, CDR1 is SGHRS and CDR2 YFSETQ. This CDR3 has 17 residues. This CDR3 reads CASSLAAVREAYNEQFF. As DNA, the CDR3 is TGCGCCAGCAGCTTGGCCGCCGTCCGGGAGGCCTACAATGAGCAGTTCTTC.

CDR3 loop: CASTFGGRNTEAFF. Written as DNA, the CDR3 is TGTGCCAGCACCTTTGGTGGCAGGAACACTGAAGCTTTCTTT. This chain uses TRBV2 with TRBJ1-1; D uncertain. There are 14 residues in the CDR3. V dropped 7 bases and J dropped 1 base, with 13 bases sitting between them. Germline V CDR1 and CDR2: SNHLY, FYNNEI.

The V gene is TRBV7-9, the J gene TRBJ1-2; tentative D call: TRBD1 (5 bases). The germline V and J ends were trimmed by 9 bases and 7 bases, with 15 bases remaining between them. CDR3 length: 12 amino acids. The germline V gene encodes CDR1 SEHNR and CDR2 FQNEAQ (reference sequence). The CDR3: CASQGGVTGYTF. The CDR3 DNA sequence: TGTGCCAGTCAGGGAGGGGTTACTGGCTACACCTTC.

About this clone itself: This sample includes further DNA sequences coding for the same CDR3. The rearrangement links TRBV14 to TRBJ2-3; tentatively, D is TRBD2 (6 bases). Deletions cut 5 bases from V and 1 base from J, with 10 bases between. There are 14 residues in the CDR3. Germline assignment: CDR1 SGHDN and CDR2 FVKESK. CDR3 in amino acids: CASSFGGGTDTQYF. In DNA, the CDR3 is TGTGCCAGCAGCTTTGGAGGGGGCACAGATACGCAGTATTTT. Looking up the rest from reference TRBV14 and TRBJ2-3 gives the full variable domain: EAGVTQFPSHSVIEKGQTVTLRCDPISGHDNLYWYRRVMGKEIKFLLHFVKESKQDESGMPNNRFLAERTGGTYSTLKVQPAELEDSGVYFCASSFGGGTDTQYFGPGTRLTVL.

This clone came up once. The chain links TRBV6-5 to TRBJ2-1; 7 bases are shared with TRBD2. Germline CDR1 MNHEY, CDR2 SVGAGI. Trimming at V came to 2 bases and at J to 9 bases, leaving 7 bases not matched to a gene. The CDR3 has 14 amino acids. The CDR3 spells CASSYRTSVSEQFF. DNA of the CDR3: TGTGCCAGCAGTTACCGAACTAGCGTAAGTGAGCAGTTCTTC.

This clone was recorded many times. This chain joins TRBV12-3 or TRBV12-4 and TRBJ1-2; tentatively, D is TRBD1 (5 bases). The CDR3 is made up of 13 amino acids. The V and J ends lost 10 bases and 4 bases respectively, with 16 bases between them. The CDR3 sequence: CATGGGTVYGYTF. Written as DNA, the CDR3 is TGTGCCACCGGGGGAGGAACAGTCTATGGCTACACCTTC.

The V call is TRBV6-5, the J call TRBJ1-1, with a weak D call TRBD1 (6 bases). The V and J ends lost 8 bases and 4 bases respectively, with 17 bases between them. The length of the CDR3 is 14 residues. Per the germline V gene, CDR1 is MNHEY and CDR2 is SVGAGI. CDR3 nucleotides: TGTGCCAGCTCGATCCGGGACATCCGCACTGAAGCTTTCTTT. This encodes CASSIRDIRTEAFF.